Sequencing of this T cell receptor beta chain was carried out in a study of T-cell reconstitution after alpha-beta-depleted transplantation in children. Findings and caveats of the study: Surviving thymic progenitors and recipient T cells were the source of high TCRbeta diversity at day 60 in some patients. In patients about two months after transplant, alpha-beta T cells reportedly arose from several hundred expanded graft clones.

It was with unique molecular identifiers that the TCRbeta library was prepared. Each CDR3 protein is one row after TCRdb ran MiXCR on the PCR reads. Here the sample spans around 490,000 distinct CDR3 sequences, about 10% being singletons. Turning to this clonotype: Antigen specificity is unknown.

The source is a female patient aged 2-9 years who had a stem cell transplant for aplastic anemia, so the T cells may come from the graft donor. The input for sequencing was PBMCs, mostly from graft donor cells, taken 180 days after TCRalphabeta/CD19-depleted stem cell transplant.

The CDR3 loop reads CASSPIRTDTQYF. The CDR3 DNA sequence: TGTGCCAGCAGTCCCATTCGAACAGATACGCAGTATTTT. V usage is TRBV12-3 or TRBV12-4 and J usage is TRBJ2-3; D is unclear. The V gene lost 5 bases and the J gene lost 3 bases, with 9 bases spanning the gap. The CDR3 runs to 13 residues.